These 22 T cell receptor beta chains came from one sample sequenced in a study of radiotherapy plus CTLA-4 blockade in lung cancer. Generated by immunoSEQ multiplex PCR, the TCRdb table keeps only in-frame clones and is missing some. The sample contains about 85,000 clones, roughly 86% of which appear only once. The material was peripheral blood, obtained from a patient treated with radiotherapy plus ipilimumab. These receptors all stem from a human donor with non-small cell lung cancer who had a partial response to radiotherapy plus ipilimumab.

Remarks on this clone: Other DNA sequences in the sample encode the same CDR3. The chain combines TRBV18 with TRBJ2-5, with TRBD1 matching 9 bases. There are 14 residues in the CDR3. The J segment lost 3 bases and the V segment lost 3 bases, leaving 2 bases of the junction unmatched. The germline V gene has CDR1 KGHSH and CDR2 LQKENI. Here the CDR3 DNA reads TGTGCCAGCTCACCTCGGACAGGGGAAGAGACCCAGTACTTC. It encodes CASSPRTGEETQYF.

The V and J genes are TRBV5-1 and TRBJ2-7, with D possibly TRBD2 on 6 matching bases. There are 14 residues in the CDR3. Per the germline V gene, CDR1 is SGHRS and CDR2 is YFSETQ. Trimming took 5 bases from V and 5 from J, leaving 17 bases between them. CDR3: CASSRAGIRDEQYF. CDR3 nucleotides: TGCGCCAGCAGTCGAGCGGGCATAAGGGACGAGCAGTACTTC.

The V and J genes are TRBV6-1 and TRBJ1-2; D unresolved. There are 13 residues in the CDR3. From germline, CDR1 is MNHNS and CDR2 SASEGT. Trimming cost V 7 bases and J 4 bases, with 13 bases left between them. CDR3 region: CASTPVAGYGYTF. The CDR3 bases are TGTGCCAGCACCCCCGTTGCCGGCTATGGCTACACCTTC.

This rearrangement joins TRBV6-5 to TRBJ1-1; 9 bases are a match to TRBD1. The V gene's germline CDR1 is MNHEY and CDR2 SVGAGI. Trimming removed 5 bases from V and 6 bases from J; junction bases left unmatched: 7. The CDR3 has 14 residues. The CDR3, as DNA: TGTGCCAGCAGTCCAGTGGGACAGGGAGCTGAAGCTTTCTTT. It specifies CASSPVGQGAEAFF.

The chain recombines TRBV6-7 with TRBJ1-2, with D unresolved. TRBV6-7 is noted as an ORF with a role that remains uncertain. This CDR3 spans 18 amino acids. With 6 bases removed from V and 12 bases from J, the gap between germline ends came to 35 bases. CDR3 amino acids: CASRLPNASYCAPLQDTF. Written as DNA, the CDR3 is TGTGCCAGCAGATTACCGAACGCCTCATATTGCGCCCCCCTTCAGGACACCTTC.

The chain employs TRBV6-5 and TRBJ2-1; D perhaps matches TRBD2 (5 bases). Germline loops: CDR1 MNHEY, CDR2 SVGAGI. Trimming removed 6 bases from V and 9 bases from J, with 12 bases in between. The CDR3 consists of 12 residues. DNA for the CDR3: TGTGCCAGCAGCCTGGGAGTGGGTGAGCAGTTCTTC. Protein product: CASSLGVGEQFF.

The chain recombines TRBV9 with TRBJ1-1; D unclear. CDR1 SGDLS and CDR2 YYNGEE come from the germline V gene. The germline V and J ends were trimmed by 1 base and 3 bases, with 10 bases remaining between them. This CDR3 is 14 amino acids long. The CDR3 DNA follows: TGTGCCAGCAGCGTAAGCCGTCTGGACACTGAAGCTTTCTTT. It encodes CASSVSRLDTEAFF.

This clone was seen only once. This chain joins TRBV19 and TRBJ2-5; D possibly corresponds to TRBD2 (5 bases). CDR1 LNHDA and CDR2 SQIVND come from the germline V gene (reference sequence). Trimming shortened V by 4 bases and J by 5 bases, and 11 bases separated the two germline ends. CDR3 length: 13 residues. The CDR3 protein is CASSREIMETQYF. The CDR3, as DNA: TGTGCCAGTAGTAGGGAGATCATGGAGACCCAGTACTTC.

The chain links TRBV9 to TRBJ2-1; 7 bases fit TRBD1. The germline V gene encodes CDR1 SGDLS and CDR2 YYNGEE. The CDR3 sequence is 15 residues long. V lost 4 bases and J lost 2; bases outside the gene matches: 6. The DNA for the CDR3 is TGTGCCAGCAGCTCGTTGGGACAGCCCTACAATGAGCAGTTCTTC. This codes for CASSSLGQPYNEQFF.

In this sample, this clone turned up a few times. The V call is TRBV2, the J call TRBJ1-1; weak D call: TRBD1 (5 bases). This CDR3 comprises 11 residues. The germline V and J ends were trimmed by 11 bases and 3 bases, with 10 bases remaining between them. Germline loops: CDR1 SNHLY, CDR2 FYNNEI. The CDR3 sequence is CAGGYYTEAFF. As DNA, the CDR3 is TGTGCCGGGGGGTACTACACTGAAGCTTTCTTT.

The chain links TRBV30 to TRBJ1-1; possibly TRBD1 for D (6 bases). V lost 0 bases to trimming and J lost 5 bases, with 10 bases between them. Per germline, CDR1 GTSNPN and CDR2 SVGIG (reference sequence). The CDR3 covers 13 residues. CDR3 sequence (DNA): TGTGCCTGGAGTGTGGGGACACGGACTGAAGCTTTCTTT. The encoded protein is CAWSVGTRTEAFF.

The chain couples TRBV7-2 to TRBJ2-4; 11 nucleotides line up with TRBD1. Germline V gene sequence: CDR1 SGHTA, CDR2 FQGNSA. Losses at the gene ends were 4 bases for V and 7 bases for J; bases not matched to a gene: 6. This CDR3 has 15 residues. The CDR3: CASSSDRGRGNIQYF. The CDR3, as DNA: TGTGCCAGCAGCTCGGACAGGGGGCGTGGGAACATTCAGTACTTC. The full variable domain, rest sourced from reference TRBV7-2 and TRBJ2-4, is GAGVSQSPSNKVTEKGKDVELRCDPISGHTALYWYRQSLGQGLEFLIYFQGNSAPDKSGLPSDRFSAERTGGSVSTLTIQRTQQEDSAVYLCASSSDRGRGNIQYFGAGTRLSVL.

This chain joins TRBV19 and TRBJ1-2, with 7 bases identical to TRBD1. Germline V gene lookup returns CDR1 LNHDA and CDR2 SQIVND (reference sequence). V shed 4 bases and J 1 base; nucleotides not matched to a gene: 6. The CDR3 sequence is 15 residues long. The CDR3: CASSTRDSRNYGYTF. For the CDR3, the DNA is TGTGCCAGTAGTACCCGGGACAGCCGTAACTATGGCTACACCTTC.

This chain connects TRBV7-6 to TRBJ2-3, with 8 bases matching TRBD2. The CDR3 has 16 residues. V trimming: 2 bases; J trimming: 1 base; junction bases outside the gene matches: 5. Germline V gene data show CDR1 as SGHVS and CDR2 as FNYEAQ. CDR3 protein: CASSLRTGGGTDTQYF. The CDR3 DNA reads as TGTGCCAGCAGCTTAAGGACGGGAGGGGGCACAGATACGCAGTATTTT.

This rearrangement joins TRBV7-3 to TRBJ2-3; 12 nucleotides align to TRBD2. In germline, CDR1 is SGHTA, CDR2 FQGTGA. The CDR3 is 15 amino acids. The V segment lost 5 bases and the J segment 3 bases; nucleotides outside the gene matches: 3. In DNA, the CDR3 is TGTGCCAGCAGCGAGACTAGCGGGAGAACAGATACGCAGTATTTT. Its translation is CASSETSGRTDTQYF.

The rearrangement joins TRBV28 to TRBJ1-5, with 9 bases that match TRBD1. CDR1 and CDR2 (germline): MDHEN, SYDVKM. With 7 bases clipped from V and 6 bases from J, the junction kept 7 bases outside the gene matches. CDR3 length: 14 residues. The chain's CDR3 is CASMTGQGFQPQHF. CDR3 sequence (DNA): TGTGCCAGCATGACGGGACAGGGTTTTCAGCCCCAGCATTTT.

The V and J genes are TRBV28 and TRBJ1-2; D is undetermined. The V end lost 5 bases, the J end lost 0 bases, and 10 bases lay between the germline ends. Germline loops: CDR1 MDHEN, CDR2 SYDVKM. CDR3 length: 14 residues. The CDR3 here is CASSGGLTNYGYTF. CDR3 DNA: TGTGCCAGCAGTGGAGGGCTAACTAACTATGGCTACACCTTC.

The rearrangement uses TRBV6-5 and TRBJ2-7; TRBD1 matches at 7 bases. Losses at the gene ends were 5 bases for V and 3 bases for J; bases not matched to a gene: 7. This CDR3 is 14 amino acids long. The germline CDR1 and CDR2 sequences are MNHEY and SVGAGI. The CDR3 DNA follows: TGTGCCAGCAGTAGACGGGACAGAGTCTACGAGCAGTACGTC. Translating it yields CASSRRDRVYEQYV.

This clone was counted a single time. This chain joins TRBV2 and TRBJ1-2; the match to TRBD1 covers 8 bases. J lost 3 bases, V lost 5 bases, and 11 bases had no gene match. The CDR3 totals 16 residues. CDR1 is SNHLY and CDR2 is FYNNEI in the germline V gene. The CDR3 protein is CASSYRGGGTDYGYTF. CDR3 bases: TGTGCCAGCAGTTACAGGGGGGGAGGGACGGACTATGGCTACACCTTC.

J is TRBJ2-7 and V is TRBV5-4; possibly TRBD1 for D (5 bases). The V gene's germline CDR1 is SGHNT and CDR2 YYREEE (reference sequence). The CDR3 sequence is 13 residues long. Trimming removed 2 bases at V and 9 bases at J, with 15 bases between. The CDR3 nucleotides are TGTGCCAGCAGCTTTCCAGGGTCGGTTCGGCAGTACTTC. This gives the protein CASSFPGSVRQYF.

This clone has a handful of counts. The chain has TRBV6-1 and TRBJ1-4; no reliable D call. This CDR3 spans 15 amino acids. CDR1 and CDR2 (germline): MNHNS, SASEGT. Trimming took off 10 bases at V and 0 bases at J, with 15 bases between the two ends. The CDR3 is CATARMGTTNEKLFF. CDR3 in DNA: TGTGCCACCGCCAGGATGGGTACAACTAATGAAAAACTGTTTTTT.

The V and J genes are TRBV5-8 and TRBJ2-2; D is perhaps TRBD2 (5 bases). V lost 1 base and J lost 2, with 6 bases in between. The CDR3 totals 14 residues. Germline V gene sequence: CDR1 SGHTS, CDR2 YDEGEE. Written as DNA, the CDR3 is TGTGCCAGCAGCTTGCCGGGAAACACCGGGGAGCTGTTTTTT. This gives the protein CASSLPGNTGELFF.